This T cell receptor (beta chain) comes out of a study of T cells in Graves' hyperthyroidism and ophthalmopathy (dated by TCRdb to about 2019). Turning to the overall study: Peripheral blood samples were taken at the time of initial diagnosis, prior to any treatment. In addition, the study compared T-cell repertoires in thyroid tissue and in blood from a handful of Graves' hyperthyroidism patients. TCR Vbeta CDR3 sequencing of around 130 peripheral blood samples (43 ophthalmopathy, roughly 74 hyperthyroidism and approximately 17 progressor patients) is reported in the paper. Whether ophthalmopathy could be predicted prospectively was tested in an independent validation cohort made up of roughly 19 hyperthyroidism patients plus 17 patients who later progressed to ophthalmopathy. To identify distinguishing TCR V-J signatures, a discovery cohort of 90 to 100 patients was used, comprising approximately 40 with Graves' ophthalmopathy and under 60 with stable Graves' hyperthyroidism. For training and testing, the approximately 97 patients in the discovery cohort were randomly divided in a 7:3 ratio. Following sampling, methimazole starting at 30 mg daily was given to hyperthyroidism patients, and high-dose intravenous methylprednisolone was given to ophthalmopathy patients. The full study reports these points: Sample size was not statistically predetermined, and investigators were not blinded to group allocation. In cross-validation, a model built on a 13 V-J signature told ophthalmopathy apart from stable hyperthyroidism with approximately 90% sensitivity and roughly 82% specificity, and in testing the same model reached 80%/75%. Most expanded thyroid clonotypes (frequency above 0.001) were also detected in blood, a finding suggesting that blood repertoires may reflect thyroid immune responses. In validation, progression to ophthalmopathy was predicted by the model with roughly 69% sensitivity and 72% to 85% specificity, a median of approximately 6.5 months before onset.

As encoded in the germline V gene, CDR1 is WSHSY while CDR2 is SAAADI. The CDR3, cysteine through phenylalanine, is 17 amino acids long. This entry keeps only the CDR3 DNA: 51 bases, framed from base 1. Concerning this clonotype: Its antigen target is currently unknown. One junction end does not reproduce the germline sequence, and a read error may be involved.

Graves' hyperthyroidism was defined as stable when no progression to ophthalmopathy occurred over 18 months of follow-up. The hyperthyroidism patients were between 18 and 65 years old and newly diagnosed, with a disease duration of less than 2 months. Exclusion was applied to patients with uncontrolled infections, other autoimmune diseases, pregnancy or lactation. Diagnoses were based on clinical symptoms, serum thyroxine and TRAb, thyroid ultrasound and orbital computed tomography. PBMCs were separated from 10 ml of fresh peripheral blood using Ficoll-Paque density gradient centrifugation. Trizol reagent was used to extract total RNA, and RNA quality was then checked on an Agilent 2100 Bioanalyzer. TCR beta CDR3 regions were amplified from RNA transcripts. A first-round RT-PCR of the TCR CDR3 used the HTBI primer set with the Qiagen OneStep RT-PCR kit. A second multiplex PCR round built the libraries, followed by size selection and purification. Libraries were sequenced paired-end with 100 bp reads on an Illumina HiSeq2000. In the source study's methods: SOAPnuke was used to process the raw data, removing reads that contained adapters or uncalled bases, had a mean Phred below 15, or lacked an exact match to the constant primer or identifier. COPE v1.2.5 was used to merge the high-quality paired reads, and each unique nucleotide sequence was defined as a clonotype. MiTCR v1.1 was used to align clonotypes to the IMGT TRBV, TRBD and TRBJ reference segments. Only V-J combinations with frequency above 0.0001, covering about 99% of repertoires, were analysed. The TCS score was defined as F50 (clonal expansion) divided by E x V (chaos), with BLOSUM62-based TCRdist calculated between CDR3 peptides within each V-J. Welch's t-statistics and random forest reduced 500 to 650 V-J features to roughly 13, which were used in a naive Bayes classifier (R e1071). The Morisita-Horn index was used to measure how similar the thyroid and blood repertoires were. The public reads were reprocessed in TCRdb via fastp at Q25 and MiXCR, keeping in-frame beta chains. One record per CDR3 amino acid sequence lists the most common genes and DNA. The V and J calls and clone size come from TCRdb's table, not from the authors' own analysis. The table for this sample lists about 840,000 distinct CDR3 sequences; roughly 40% of them were counted only once. Clones ranked in the top ten supply 7% to 10% of the sample.

This chain joins TRBV10-2 to TRBJ2-7; the D gene is perhaps TRBD1, on 6 matching bases. The source is a young man with Graves' hyperthyroidism. Source material: blood. The base sequence is TGTGCCAGCAGCCAAGACCCCCTCCGGGACACTAACTACGAGCAGTACTTC. Translated, this gives CASSQDPLRDTNYEQYF.